These 7 T cell receptor beta chains were sequenced from one sample in a study of CD8 T cells in Susac syndrome. An amount of RNA that ranged from roughly 0.5 to 1 ug was reverse transcribed with random hexamers. MiXCR was run by TCRdb on the immunoSEQ multiplex PCR reads, yielding one entry per CDR3 protein. The profile shows about 150,000 distinct CDR3 sequences, roughly 92% of them singletons. The sample comprised CD4+ T cells from PBMCs. The receptors shown here come from a human donor with multiple sclerosis.

This chain links TRBV9 with TRBJ2-1, with TRBD1 identical over 9 bases. Germline CDR1 reads SGDLS; CDR2 reads YYNGEE. The V segment lost 2 bases and the J segment 2 bases; nucleotides outside the gene matches: 2. The CDR3 runs 15 residues. The CDR3: CASSVTGGPYNEQFF. As DNA, the CDR3 is TGTGCCAGCAGCGTTACAGGGGGCCCCTACAATGAGCAGTTCTTC.

V gene TRBV28 combines with J gene TRBJ1-6, with 9 bases matching TRBD1. The CDR3 consists of 15 residues. The trim removed 5 bases at V and 7 bases at J, leaving 6 bases unmatched. Germline V gene data show CDR1 as MDHEN and CDR2 as SYDVKM. DNA of the CDR3: TGTGCCAGCAGTCGAGCAGGGACAGGGAATTCACCCCTCCACTTT. It specifies CASSRAGTGNSPLHF. Complete variable domain (other parts from reference TRBV28 and TRBJ1-6): DVKVTQSSRYLVKRTGEKVFLECVQDMDHENMFWYRQDPGLGLRLIYFSYDVKMKEKGDIPEGYSVSREKKERFSLILESASTNQTSMYLCASSRAGTGNSPLHFGNGTRLTVT.

This chain connects TRBV5-1 to TRBJ1-2; D is possibly TRBD1 (6 bases). The CDR3 runs 14 residues. In germline, CDR1 is SGHRS, CDR2 YFSETQ. Trimming took 4 bases from V and 4 from J, leaving 14 bases between them. CDR3 sequence reads: CASSPSTGGYGYTF. The DNA for the CDR3 is TGCGCCAGCAGCCCCTCGACAGGAGGCTATGGCTACACCTTC.

The chain recombines TRBV4-3 with TRBJ2-6, with 8 bases lining up with TRBD2. Trimming at V came to 1 base and at J to 4 bases, leaving 12 bases not matched to a gene. The V gene's germline CDR1 is LGHNA and CDR2 YSLEER. The CDR3 totals 19 residues. The CDR3 nucleotides are TGCGCCAGCAGCCAAGTTGGACCGGGACTAGTTTCAGGGGCCAACGTCCTGACTTTC. Protein: CASSQVGPGLVSGANVLTF.

The V gene is TRBV11-2, the J gene TRBJ2-7; D possibly corresponds to TRBD1 (8 bases). Trimming removed 1 base from V and 3 bases from J, with 16 bases in between. CDR1 and CDR2 from the germline V gene are SGHAT and FQNNGV. This CDR3 spans 16 amino acids. The CDR3 here is CASSLGNRGGFYEQYF. CDR3 coding DNA: TGTGCCAGCAGCTTAGGTAACAGGGGGGGATTCTACGAGCAGTACTTC. The full variable domain, in which reference TRBV11-2 and TRBJ2-7 provide the parts outside the CDR3, is EAGVAQSPRYKIIEKRQSVAFWCNPISGHATLYWYQQILGQGPKLLIQFQNNGVVDDSQLPKDRFSAERLKGVDSTLKIQPAKLEDSAVYLCASSLGNRGGFYEQYFGPGTRLTVT.

The chain recombines TRBV3-1 with TRBJ2-7; maybe TRBD2 (5 bases). V was clipped by 5 bases and J by 3 bases, with 14 bases between them. The CDR3 consists of 14 residues. CDR1 and CDR2 from the germline V gene are LGHDT and YNNKEL (reference sequence). DNA of the CDR3: TGTGCCAGCAGCTACCGGGAAGACATCTACGAGCAGTACTTC. It encodes CASSYREDIYEQYF.

Only one count was recorded for this clonotype. The chain recombines TRBV30 with TRBJ1-5, with D tentatively TRBD1 (6 bases). Trimming stripped 2 bases from V and 3 bases from J, with 17 bases between. The CDR3 is made up of 16 amino acids. The germline V gene encodes CDR1 GTSNPN and CDR2 SVGIG (reference sequence). The CDR3 bases are TGTGCCTGGAGTTACCCCGGTGGGGGCCTCAATCAGCCCCAGCATTTT. Translated, it gives CAWSYPGGGLNQPQHF.